The 14 T cell receptor beta chains listed next were all sequenced from one sample in a study of cytomegalovirus exposure and HLA in healthy donors. In the PCR, 60 Vbeta and 13 Jbeta primers were used. The assay was immunoSEQ multiplex PCR, and TCRdb's table has in-frame clones only and misses some. Here the sample spans under 200,000 clones, 55% to 70% being singletons. The specimen sequenced was PBMCs. The receptors originated from a woman aged 40 to 50 in good health and CMV-seropositive.

This clone was observed a few times. The chain couples TRBV5-1 to TRBJ1-4, with D hard to call. Germline V gene sequence: CDR1 SGHRS, CDR2 YFSETQ. The V gene lost 3 bases and the J gene lost 8 bases, with 11 bases spanning the gap. The CDR3 totals 13 residues. The CDR3 DNA reads TGCGCCAGCAGCTCGGGGATAAAGGAAAAACTGTTTTTT. This gives the protein CASSSGIKEKLFF. Full variable domain (remainder filled in from reference TRBV5-1 and TRBJ1-4): KAGVTQTPRYLIKTRGQQVTLSCSPISGHRSVSWYQQTPGQGLQFLFEYFSETQRNKGNFPGRFSGRQFSNSRSEMNVSTLELGDSALYLCASSSGIKEKLFFGSGTQLSVL.

The chain recombines TRBV6-5 with TRBJ1-5, with no clear D. Germline CDR1 reads MNHEY; CDR2 reads SVGAGI. V lost 0 bases and J 9 bases, leaving 9 bases between the germline ends. The CDR3 length is 13 residues. The CDR3: CASSYSQARPQHF. The DNA of the CDR3 is TGTGCCAGCAGTTACTCGCAAGCTCGGCCCCAGCATTTT.

The rearrangement uses TRBV28 and TRBJ2-7, with D uncertain. The CDR3 is 14 amino acids. In germline, CDR1 is MDHEN, CDR2 SYDVKM. V lost 0 bases to trimming and J lost 3 bases, with 9 bases between them. CDR3 protein: CASSLWISSYEQYF. The CDR3 region has the DNA TGTGCCAGCAGTTTATGGATATCGAGCTACGAGCAGTACTTC.

This chain connects TRBV5-8 to TRBJ1-6; no clear D gene. Deletions cut 4 bases from V and 6 bases from J, with 11 bases between. CDR1 and CDR2 from the germline V gene are SGHTS and YDEGEE. The CDR3 totals 14 residues. CDR3: CASSQAAGNSPLHF. CDR3 DNA: TGTGCCAGCAGCCAGGCTGCCGGTAATTCACCCCTCCACTTT. Full variable domain (missing parts from reference TRBV5-8 and TRBJ1-6): EAGVTQSPTHLIKTRGQQATLRCSPISGHTSVYWYQQALGLGLQFLLWYDEGEERNRGNFPPRFSGRQFPNYSSELNVNALELEDSALYLCASSQAAGNSPLHFGNGTRLTVT.

The V and J genes are TRBV6-1 and TRBJ1-2; D call uncertain. The CDR3 is made up of 12 amino acids. Germline CDR1 is MNHNS and CDR2 is SASEGT. V lost 6 bases to trimming and J lost 7 bases, with 12 bases between them. The CDR3 spells CASSREGCGYTF. CDR3 nucleotides: TGTGCCAGCAGCAGAGAGGGCTGTGGCTACACCTTC.

The rearrangement joins TRBV7-2 to TRBJ1-2, with a tentative D call TRBD1 (6 bases). The CDR3 spans 16 residues. Germline-derived CDR1 and CDR2 are SGHTA and FQGNSA. Trimming cost V 1 base and J 4 bases, with 16 bases left between them. CDR3 in DNA: TGTGCCAGCAGCTTAGAACCAGGGGCGACGATCTATGGCTACACCTTC. Amino acids: CASSLEPGATIYGYTF.

This rearrangement joins TRBV6-6 to TRBJ1-5, with 7 bases that match TRBD1. After removal of 6 bases from V and 0 bases from J, the junction contained 5 bases not matched to a gene. The V gene's germline CDR1 is MNHNY and CDR2 SVGAGI (reference sequence). The CDR3 runs 15 residues. In nucleotides, the CDR3 is TGTGCCAGCAGCCCAACAGGGGTTAGCAATCAGCCCCAGCATTTT. It codes for CASSPTGVSNQPQHF.

The CDR3 bases are TGTGCCAGTAGTATTTTGGCAGAGAACACTGAAGCTTTCTTT. It yields the protein CASSILAENTEAFF. The V gene is TRBV19, the J gene TRBJ1-1; D is undetermined. Germline CDR1 is LNHDA and CDR2 is SQIVND (reference sequence). This CDR3 region has 14 residues. Trimming left V 3 bases short and J 1 base short, with 9 bases between.

The rearrangement joins TRBV6-5 to TRBJ2-7, with D possibly matching TRBD1 (6 bases). Germline CDR1 and CDR2: MNHEY and SVGAGI. Trimming took 2 bases from V and 2 from J, leaving 16 bases between them. This CDR3 contains 16 residues. CDR3 loop: CASSYAGQLLTYEQYF. The CDR3 region has the DNA TGTGCCAGCAGTTACGCCGGACAGCTACTTACCTACGAGCAGTACTTC.

This clone has more than one count but fewer than ten. The chain is built from TRBV6-6 and TRBJ2-3; TRBD2 matches 10 bases. The trim removed 6 bases at V and 3 bases at J, leaving 6 bases unmatched. Germline CDR1 reads MNHNY; CDR2 reads SVGAGI (reference sequence). This CDR3 region has 15 residues. The CDR3: CASSPGTSETDTQYF. Written as DNA, the CDR3 is TGTGCCAGCAGCCCCGGGACTAGCGAAACAGATACGCAGTATTTT.

The chain links TRBV7-9 to TRBJ1-6; the D gene is possibly TRBD1 (5 bases). Trimming removed 5 bases at V and 10 bases at J, with 18 bases between. Germline CDR1 reads SEHNR; CDR2 reads FQNEAQ (reference sequence). The CDR3 has 15 amino acids. CDR3 bases: TGTGCCAGCAGCCCGGAGTCCTCTAGGGGATCACCCCTCCACTTT. This translates into CASSPESSRGSPLHF.

The chain recombines TRBV5-6 with TRBJ2-7; a possible D gene is TRBD2 (6 bases). The CDR3 length is 13 residues. CDR1 and CDR2 from the germline V gene are SGHDT and YYEEEE. Between the trimmed V and J ends, which lost 6 bases and 2 bases, there was a span of 12 bases. The CDR3 nucleotides are TGTGCCAGCACTTCGGGACTCACCTACGAGCAGTACTTC. Translating it yields CASTSGLTYEQYF.

The chain combines TRBV19 with TRBJ1-1; maybe TRBD1 (5 bases). Germline CDR1 is LNHDA and CDR2 is SQIVND (reference sequence). This CDR3 contains 14 residues. V was trimmed by 2 bases and J by 3 bases, leaving 10 bases between them. The CDR3 region is CASSIFGRDTEAFF. CDR3 bases: TGTGCCAGTAGTATATTCGGCAGGGACACTGAAGCTTTCTTT. Together with reference TRBV19 and TRBJ1-1, the CDR3 gives the full variable domain: DGGITQSPKYLFRKEGQNVTLSCEQNLNHDAMYWYRQDPGQGLRLIYYSQIVNDFQKGDIAEGYSVSREKKESFPLTVTSAQKNPTAFYLCASSIFGRDTEAFFGQGTRLTVV.

The gene calls are TRBV5-1 and TRBJ1-3; 10 positions match TRBD1. The CDR3 is 16 amino acids. Per the germline V gene, CDR1 is SGHRS and CDR2 is YFSETQ. V shed 3 bases and J 4 bases; nucleotides not matched to a gene: 7. The CDR3 coding sequence is TGCGCCAGCAGCTGGGGACAGGGGACAGGAGGAAACACCATATATTTT. Translated: CASSWGQGTGGNTIYF.